These T cell receptor beta chains were read from a single sample in a study of cytomegalovirus exposure and HLA in healthy donors. TCRdb's table, derived via immunoSEQ multiplex PCR, lists solely in-frame clones and lacks some. This sample yields 160,000 or so clones, of which approximately 78% are seen a single time; 1.4% to 1.5% belongs to the top ten. Sequenced input: PBMCs. These receptors originate from a male donor in good health and CMV-seronegative. Both conserved end residues are part of each CDR3. D genes are given only for firm matches. Only some rows state a clone size, as once, few, many or a class for expanded clones.

clone size,J gene,D gene,V gene,CDR3 DNA,CDR3 protein
-,TRBJ1-6,-,TRBV28,TGTGCCAGCCTTAGGGGCCCCTATAATTCACCCCTCCACTTT,CASLRGPYNSPLHF
once,TRBJ2-1,TRBD2,TRBV5-4,TGTGCCAGCAGCTCCTCTAGCGGGGGATTCTACAATGAGCAGTTCTTC,CASSSSSGGFYNEQFF
-,TRBJ1-1,-,TRBV21-1,TGTGCCAGCAGCGCCCGAACTAACAGGGGCGAACAGAACACTGAAGCTTTCTTT,CASSARTNRGEQNTEAFF
few,TRBJ1-2,-,TRBV5-6,TGTGCCAGCAGCCCCCCGAGGGCCGGCTATGGCTACACCTTC,CASSPPRAGYGYTF
-,TRBJ2-1,-,TRBV7-9,TGTGCCAGCAGCTTAGCGGCTAGCAATTACAATGAGCAGTTCTTC,CASSLAASNYNEQFF
few,TRBJ1-5,-,TRBV7-2,TGTGCCAGCAGCTTATACAGTAATCAGCCCCACCATTTT,CASSLYSNQPHHF
once,TRBJ2-3,TRBD2,TRBV5-1,TGCGCCAGCAGCCCAGGACTAGCGGGGGCCCTTAGCACAGATACGCAGTATTTT,CASSPGLAGALSTDTQYF
-,TRBJ2-6,TRBD1,TRBV7-9,TGTGCCAGCAGACCGGACAGGGCTGGGGCCAACGTCCTGACTTTC,CASRPDRAGANVLTF
-,TRBJ2-4,TRBD1,TRBV7-9,TGTGCCAGCAGCTACGGGCGGGACAGGGTCAAAAACATTCAGTACTTC,CASSYGRDRVKNIQYF
once,TRBJ2-6,-,TRBV5-1,TGCGCCAGCAGCCCGCGCGAGCTCTCTGGGGCCAACGTCCTGACTTTC,CASSPRELSGANVLTF
-,TRBJ2-7,TRBD2,TRBV4-3,TGCGCCAGCAGCCGAGACGAAGGTAGCGGGTACGAGCAGTACTTC,CASSRDEGSGYEQYF
-,TRBJ1-2,TRBD1,TRBV7-2,TGTGCCAGCAGCTCATTAGGGGCCCGACAGGGGTACTATGTCTACACCTTC,CASSSLGARQGYYVYTF
few,TRBJ1-2,-,TRBV25-1,TGTGCCAGCAGTGAATCGGGGGGCTACACCTTC,CASSESGGYTF
-,TRBJ1-2,TRBD1,TRBV19,TGTGCCAGTAGGACAGGGGAGGGAGGCTACACCTTC,CASRTGEGGYTF
-,TRBJ1-5,-,TRBV7-2,TGTGCCAGCAGCTTAGCGGGCCAGTCCAATCAGCCCCAGCATTTT,CASSLAGQSNQPQHF
-,TRBJ1-6,-,TRBV4-3,TGCGCCAGCAGCCAAGATCAGGGTTTTGGCAATTCACCCCTCCACTTT,CASSQDQGFGNSPLHF
-,TRBJ2-7,TRBD1,TRBV2,TGTGCCAGCAGTGAAATGGGGACAGGATCCTACGAGCAGTACTTC,CASSEMGTGSYEQYF
-,TRBJ1-1,-,TRBV5-1,TGCGCCAGCAGCTTGGCTAGCCCAGGGGACACTGAAGCTTTCTTT,CASSLASPGDTEAFF
-,TRBJ1-5,-,TRBV7-2,TGTGCCAGCAGCTTAGTGGGGGGGATGTTGCAGCCCCAGCATTTT,CASSLVGGMLQPQHF
-,TRBJ2-1,-,TRBV11-2,TGTGCCAGCAGCGCGGGACTGACCAATGAGCAGTTCTTC,CASSAGLTNEQFF
-,TRBJ2-7,-,TRBV7-3,TGTGCCAGCACCCTGGTTTGCGGATTTTACGAGCAGTACTTC,CASTLVCGFYEQYF
-,TRBJ2-3,-,TRBV29-1,TGCAGCGTTAGGCAGGGCGGCGCAGATACGCAGTATTTT,CSVRQGGADTQYF
-,TRBJ2-5,TRBD2,TRBV6-4,TGTGCCAGCAGTTTGGAGACTAGCGGGAGGACGTACCAAGAGACCCAGTACTTC,CASSLETSGRTYQETQYF
-,TRBJ2-7,TRBD2,TRBV6-6,TGTGCCAGCAGGGAGAGCGGGATCTCCTACGAGCAGTACTTC,CASRESGISYEQYF
few,TRBJ1-2,-,TRBV19,TGTGCCTCAACCTCAGGGTATGGCTACACCTTC,CASTSGYGYTF
-,TRBJ1-5,-,TRBV18,TGTGCCAGCTCACCACCAAATGGGCGCGGCAATCAGCCCCAGCATTTT,CASSPPNGRGNQPQHF
-,TRBJ2-5,TRBD2,TRBV5-1,TGCGCCAGCAGCACACTAGCGGGGGGCGGAGAGACCCAGTACTTC,CASSTLAGGGETQYF
-,TRBJ2-5,-,TRBV27,TGTGCCAGCAGTCCGCAGGGAGCGGGAGAGACCCAGTACTTC,CASSPQGAGETQYF
-,TRBJ2-7,TRBD2,TRBV4-3,TGCGCCAGCAGCCTCCTGGGAGGGGCCCTCTACGAGCAGTACTTC,CASSLLGGALYEQYF
few,TRBJ2-7,-,TRBV19,TGTGCCAGTAGTATAGGGGCAGGTTCACACTACGAGCAGTACTTC,CASSIGAGSHYEQYF
-,TRBJ2-1,-,TRBV30,TGTGCCTGGAGTGTAGGGCAGGGGCCCTACAATGAGCAGTTCTTC,CAWSVGQGPYNEQFF
-,TRBJ2-3,TRBD1,TRBV7-2,TGTGCCAGCAGCCGACAGGGAACAGATACGCAGTATTTT,CASSRQGTDTQYF
-,TRBJ2-1,TRBD2,TRBV7-9,TGTTCCAGCAGCCGAGGACTAGCGGGGTACAATGAGCAGTTCTTC,CSSSRGLAGYNEQFF
once,TRBJ1-1,-,TRBV11-2,TGTGCCAGCAGCTTAGTCCGGAACACTGAAGCTTTCTTT,CASSLVRNTEAFF
-,TRBJ2-1,-,TRBV4-1,TGCGCCAGCAGCCCGGGACTTCTTTACAATGAGCAGTTCTTC,CASSPGLLYNEQFF
few,TRBJ1-6,TRBD1,TRBV6-6,TGTGCCAGCCGCTGGACAGGGGGTTATAATTCACCCCTCCACTTT,CASRWTGGYNSPLHF
-,TRBJ1-1,-,TRBV25-1,TGTGCCAGCACCCCGTGGGGAGGTCCGGCTGAAGCTTTCTTT,CASTPWGGPAEAFF
-,TRBJ2-1,-,TRBV9,TGTGCCAGCAGCACATTCCCGGGTGGTGAGCAGTTCTTC,CASSTFPGGEQFF
-,TRBJ1-2,-,TRBV5-8,TGTGCCAGCAGCTGGGGGGGACGCGAAACAGTAGGCTACACCTTC,CASSWGGRETVGYTF
few,TRBJ2-3,-,TRBV5-1,TGCGCCAGCAGCCCTACGCCCAGGGCAGATACGCAGTATTTT,CASSPTPRADTQYF
few,TRBJ1-4,-,TRBV5-1,TGCGCCAGCAGCCGGGGTGGGGATAATGAAAAACTGTTTTTT,CASSRGGDNEKLFF
-,TRBJ2-1,-,TRBV28,TGTGCCAGCAGAAACTACTATGGGCAGTTCTTC,CASRNYYGQFF
-,TRBJ1-6,-,TRBV27,TGTGCCAGCAGTTTACTAGGGGGATCACCCCTCCACTTT,CASSLLGGSPLHF
-,TRBJ1-5,TRBD1,TRBV19,TGTGCCAGTAAGAGACAGGGAGTAAACGATCAGCCCCAGCATTTT,CASKRQGVNDQPQHF
few,TRBJ2-2,-,TRBV25-1,TGTGCCAGCACCCGAGATACCGGGGAGCTGTTTTTT,CASTRDTGELFF
once,TRBJ2-7,TRBD1,TRBV6-5,TGTGCCAGCAAAGGGGCACAGGGGGGCTCCTACGAGCAGTACTTC,CASKGAQGGSYEQYF
-,TRBJ2-2,-,TRBV2,TGTGCCAGCAGTGATATGGGAGCGAACACCGGGGAGCTGTTTTTT,CASSDMGANTGELFF
few,TRBJ2-6,-,TRBV19,TGTGCCAGTGGCCAAGGTCACGGGATAGGATCTGGGGCCAACGTCCTGACTTTC,CASGQGHGIGSGANVLTF
-,TRBJ2-7,-,TRBV7-9,TGTGCCAGCAGCTTCGACAGGGAGGCCGCGGGGTACTTC,CASSFDREAAGYF